This T cell receptor beta chain appears in the sequencing data of a study of T cell clonotyping in hematopoietic cell transplantation. Study-wide context: Recipient samples before transplant were obtained post-cytoreduction.

Overall study results and limits: Cells were unsorted, so CD4 and CD8 contributions were not separated.

The protocol was immunoSEQ multiplex PCR, while the TCRdb copy is restricted to in-frame clones and leaves out a portion. The data show more than 20,000 clones, with 84% seen just once and roughly 24% held by the top ten. Only one count was recorded for this clone. The antigen is unknown. Trimming took 5 bases from V and 1 from J, leaving 14 bases between them. This CDR3 has 15 residues. Germline CDR1 SGHVS, CDR2 FQNEAQ. Time point noted: recipient sample about 28 days before transplant, after cytoreduction. This receptor was obtained from a woman between 55 and 75 years old with acute myeloid leukemia. Some clones in this sample may be carry-over from other donors' samples. The chain combines TRBV7-8 with TRBJ2-5, with D unresolved. The sample in question was peripheral blood mononuclear cells, obtained before stem cell transplant. CDR3 DNA: TGTGCCAGCAGCCCCCTTGAGGATGCCCAAGAGACCCAGTACTTC. Amino acids: CASSPLEDAQETQYF.